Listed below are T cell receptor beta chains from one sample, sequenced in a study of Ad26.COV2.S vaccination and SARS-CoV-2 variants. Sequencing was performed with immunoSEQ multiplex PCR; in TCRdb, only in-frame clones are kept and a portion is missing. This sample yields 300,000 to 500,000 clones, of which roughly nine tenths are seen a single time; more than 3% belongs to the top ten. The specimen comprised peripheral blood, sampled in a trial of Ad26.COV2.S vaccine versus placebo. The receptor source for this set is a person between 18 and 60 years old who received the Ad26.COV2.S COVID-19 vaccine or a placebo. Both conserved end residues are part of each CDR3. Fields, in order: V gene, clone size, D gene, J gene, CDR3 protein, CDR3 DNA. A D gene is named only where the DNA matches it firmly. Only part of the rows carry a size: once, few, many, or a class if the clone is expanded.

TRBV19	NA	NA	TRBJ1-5	CASRAPVGQGRIGSNQPQHF	TGTGCCAGTAGGGCTCCAGTAGGGCAGGGGAGAATCGGAAGCAATCAGCCCCAGCATTTT
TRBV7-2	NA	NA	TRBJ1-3	CASSLPPGFLSGNTIYF	TGTGCCAGCAGCTTACCGCCGGGGTTTCTCTCTGGAAACACCATATATTTT
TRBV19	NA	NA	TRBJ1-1	CASSIGPTANTEAFF	TGTGCCAGTAGTATAGGGCCGACAGCAAACACTGAAGCTTTCTTT
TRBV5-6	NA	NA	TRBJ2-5	CASSPGLPGRRETQYF	TGTGCCAGCAGCCCGGGACTCCCGGGGAGACGAGAGACCCAGTACTTC
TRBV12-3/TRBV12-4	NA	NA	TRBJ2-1	CASSFLANNEQFF	TGTGCCAGCAGTTTCCTAGCCAACAATGAGCAGTTCTTC
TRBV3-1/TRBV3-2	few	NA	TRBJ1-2	CASSQIGDYGYTF	TGTGCCAGCAGCCAAATAGGAGACTATGGCTACACCTTC
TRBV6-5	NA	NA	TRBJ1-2	CASTTGPDYGYTF	TGTGCCAGCACGACAGGACCCGACTATGGCTACACCTTC
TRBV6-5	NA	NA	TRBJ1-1	CASSLTRTTEAFF	TGTGCCAGCAGTTTGACACGTACCACTGAAGCTTTCTTT
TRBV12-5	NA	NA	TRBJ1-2	CASGLAGNYGYTF	TGTGCTAGTGGTTTAGCAGGGAACTATGGCTACACCTTC
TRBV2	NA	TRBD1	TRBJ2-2	CASSRGGVGGELFF	TGTGCCAGCAGTCGAGGGGGCGTAGGCGGGGAGCTGTTTTTT
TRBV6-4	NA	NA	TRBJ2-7	CASSGSEGGSYEQYF	TGTGCCAGCAGTGGGTCGGAGGGGGGCTCCTACGAGCAGTACTTC
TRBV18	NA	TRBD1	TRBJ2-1	CASSSTGTDNEQFF	TGTGCCAGCTCATCGACAGGGACCGACAATGAGCAGTTCTTC
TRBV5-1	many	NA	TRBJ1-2	CASSWTRGSYGYTF	TGCGCCAGCAGTTGGACCCGGGGTTCCTATGGCTACACCTTC
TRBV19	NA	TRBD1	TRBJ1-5	CASSIGPPGQGGNQPQHF	TGTGCCAGTAGTATAGGACCACCGGGACAGGGGGGCAATCAGCCCCAGCATTTT
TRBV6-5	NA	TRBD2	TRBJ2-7	CASSYSELAGGLQYF	TGTGCCAGCAGTTACTCCGAACTAGCGGGGGGATTGCAGTACTTC
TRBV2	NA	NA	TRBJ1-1	CASSGSPKAFF	TGTGCCAGCAGTGGGAGCCCGAAAGCTTTCTTT
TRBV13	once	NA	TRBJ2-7	CASSLGAWAEQYF	TGTGCCAGCAGCTTAGGGGCTTGGGCAGAGCAGTACTTC
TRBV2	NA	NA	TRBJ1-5	CASRRATSDNQPQHF	TGTGCCAGCAGACGGGCTACCTCGGACAATCAGCCCCAGCATTTT
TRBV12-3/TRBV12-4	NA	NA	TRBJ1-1	CASSRPYRAEAFF	TGTGCCAGCAGTCGCCCCTACAGGGCTGAAGCTTTCTTT
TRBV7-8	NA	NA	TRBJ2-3	CASSLALGAPEFAQYF	TGTGCCAGCAGCTTAGCGCTGGGGGCGCCGGAATTTGCGCAGTATTTT
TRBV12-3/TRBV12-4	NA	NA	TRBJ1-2	CASRTRANYGYTF	TGTGCCAGTCGGACAAGAGCTAACTATGGCTACACCTTC
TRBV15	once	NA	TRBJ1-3	CATSRDIGSGNTIYF	TGTGCCACCAGCAGAGATATAGGCTCTGGAAACACCATATATTTT
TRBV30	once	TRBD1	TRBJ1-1	CAWSPRQGLGGTEAFF	TGTGCCTGGAGTCCCAGACAGGGGCTAGGGGGCACTGAAGCTTTCTTT
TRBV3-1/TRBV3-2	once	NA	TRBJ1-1	CASNQAGDSGTEAFF	TGTGCCAGCAACCAAGCAGGGGATTCGGGCACTGAAGCTTTCTTT
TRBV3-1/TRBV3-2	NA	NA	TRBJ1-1	CASSQALYTEAFF	TGTGCCAGCAGCCAAGCCCTTTACACTGAAGCTTTCTTT